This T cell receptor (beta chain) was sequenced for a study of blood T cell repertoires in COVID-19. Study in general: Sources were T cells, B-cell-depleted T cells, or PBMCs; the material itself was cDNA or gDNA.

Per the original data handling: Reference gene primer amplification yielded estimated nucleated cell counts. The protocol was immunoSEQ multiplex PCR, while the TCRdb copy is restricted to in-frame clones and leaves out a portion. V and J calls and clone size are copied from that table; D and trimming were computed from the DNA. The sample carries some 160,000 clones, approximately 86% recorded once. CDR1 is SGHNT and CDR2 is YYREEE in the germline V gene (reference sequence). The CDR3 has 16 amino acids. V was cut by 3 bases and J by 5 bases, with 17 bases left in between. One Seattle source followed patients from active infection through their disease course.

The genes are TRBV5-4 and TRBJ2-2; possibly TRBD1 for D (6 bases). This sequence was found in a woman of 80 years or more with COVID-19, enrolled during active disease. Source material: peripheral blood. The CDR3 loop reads CASSSTAGARTGELFF. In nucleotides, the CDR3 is TGTGCCAGCAGCTCGACCGCAGGGGCCAGAACCGGGGAGCTGTTTTTT.